This TCR beta chain originates from a study of T cell responses to AZD1222 COVID-19 vaccine. The study's findings and limits: Most donors were white British, females outnumbered males, and clonal diversity was possibly underestimated. Targeting of unmutated variant regions was reportedly seen in nearly half of spike-specific TCRs.

Sequenced by immunoSEQ multiplex PCR; TCRdb stores in-frame clones only, minus some. Here the sample spans about 130,000 clones, around 84% being singletons. V gave up 6 bases and J gave up 0 bases; unmatched junction bases: 9. The CDR3 is 16 amino acids. CDR1 SNHLY and CDR2 FYNNEI come from the germline V gene. On this clone itself: The antigen remains unidentified.

The chain carries TRBV2 and TRBJ1-1, with 8 bases fitting TRBD1. The clonotype comes from an adult in good health. This specimen was peripheral blood, taken on day 0 of AZD1222 vaccination. For the CDR3, the DNA is TGTGCCAGCAGGATAACCGGGACAGGAATGAACACTGAAGCTTTCTTT. Amino acid sequence: CASRITGTGMNTEAFF.